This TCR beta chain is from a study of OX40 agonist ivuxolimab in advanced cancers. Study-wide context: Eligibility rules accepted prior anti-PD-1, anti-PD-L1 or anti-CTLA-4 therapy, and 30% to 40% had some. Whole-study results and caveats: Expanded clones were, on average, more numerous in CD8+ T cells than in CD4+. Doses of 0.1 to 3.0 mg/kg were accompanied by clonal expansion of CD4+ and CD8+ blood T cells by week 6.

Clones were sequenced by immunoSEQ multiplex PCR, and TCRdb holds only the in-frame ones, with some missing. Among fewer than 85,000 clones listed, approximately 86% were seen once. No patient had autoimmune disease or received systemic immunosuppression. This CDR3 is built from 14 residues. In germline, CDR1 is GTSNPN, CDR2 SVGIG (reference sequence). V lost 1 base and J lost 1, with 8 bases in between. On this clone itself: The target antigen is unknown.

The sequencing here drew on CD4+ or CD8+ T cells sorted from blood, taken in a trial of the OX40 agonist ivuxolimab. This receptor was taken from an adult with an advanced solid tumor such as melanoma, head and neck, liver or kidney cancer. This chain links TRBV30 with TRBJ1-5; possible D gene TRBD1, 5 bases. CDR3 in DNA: TGTGCCTGGAGTGGGGGGGGGAGCAATCAGCCCCAGCATTTT. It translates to CAWSGGGSNQPQHF. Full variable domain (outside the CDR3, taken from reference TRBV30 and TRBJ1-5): SQTIHQWPATLVQPVGSPLSLECTVEGTSNPNLYWYRQAAGRGLQLLFYSVGIGQISSEVPQNLSASRPQDRQFILSSKKLLLSDSGFYLCAWSGGGSNQPQHFGDGTRLSIL.